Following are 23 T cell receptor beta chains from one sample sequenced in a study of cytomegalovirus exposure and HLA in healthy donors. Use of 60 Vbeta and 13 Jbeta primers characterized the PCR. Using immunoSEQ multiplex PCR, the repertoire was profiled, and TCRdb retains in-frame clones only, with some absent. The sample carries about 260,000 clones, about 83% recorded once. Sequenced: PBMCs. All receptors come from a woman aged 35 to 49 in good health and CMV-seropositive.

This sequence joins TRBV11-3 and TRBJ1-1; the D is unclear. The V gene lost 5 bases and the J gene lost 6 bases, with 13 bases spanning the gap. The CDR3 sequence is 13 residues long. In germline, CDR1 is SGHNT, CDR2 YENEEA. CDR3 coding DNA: TGTGCCAGCAGCATCCGGGAGTCCGCTGAAGCTTTCTTT. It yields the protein CASSIRESAEAFF. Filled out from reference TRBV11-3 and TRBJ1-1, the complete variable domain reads EAGVVQSPRYKIIEKKQPVAFWCNPISGHNTLYWYLQNLGQGPELLIRYENEEAVDDSQLPKDRFSAERLKGVDSTLKIQPAELGDSAVYLCASSIRESAEAFFGQGTRLTVV.

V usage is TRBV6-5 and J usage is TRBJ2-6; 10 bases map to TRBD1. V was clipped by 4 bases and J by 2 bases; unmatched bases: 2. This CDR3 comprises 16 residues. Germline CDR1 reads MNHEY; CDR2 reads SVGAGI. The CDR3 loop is CASSSGTGAGANVLTF. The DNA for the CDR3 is TGTGCCAGCAGTTCTGGGACAGGGGCTGGGGCCAACGTCCTGACTTTC.

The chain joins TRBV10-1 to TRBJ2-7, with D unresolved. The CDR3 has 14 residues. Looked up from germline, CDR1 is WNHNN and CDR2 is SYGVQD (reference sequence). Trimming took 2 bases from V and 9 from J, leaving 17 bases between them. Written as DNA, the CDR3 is TGCGCCAGCAGTGAGACGAAACGGCCCTGCGGGCAGTACTTC. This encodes CASSETKRPCGQYF.

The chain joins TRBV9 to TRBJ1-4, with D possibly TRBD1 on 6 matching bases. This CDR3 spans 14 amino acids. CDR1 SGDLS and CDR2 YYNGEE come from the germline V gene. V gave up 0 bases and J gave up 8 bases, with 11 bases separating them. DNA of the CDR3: TGTGCCAGCAGCGTAGCACAGGGTAGCGAAAAACTGTTTTTT. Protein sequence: CASSVAQGSEKLFF.

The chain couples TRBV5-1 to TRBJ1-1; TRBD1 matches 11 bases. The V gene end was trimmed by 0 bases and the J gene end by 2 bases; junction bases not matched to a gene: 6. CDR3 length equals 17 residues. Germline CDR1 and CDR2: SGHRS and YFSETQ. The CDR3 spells CASSLGTGGVFNTEAFF. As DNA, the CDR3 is TGCGCCAGCAGCTTGGGGACAGGGGGCGTTTTCAACACTGAAGCTTTCTTT.

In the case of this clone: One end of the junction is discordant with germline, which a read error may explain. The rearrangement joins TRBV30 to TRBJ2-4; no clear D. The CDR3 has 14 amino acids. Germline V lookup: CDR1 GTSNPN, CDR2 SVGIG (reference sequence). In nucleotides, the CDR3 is TGTGCCTGGAGTGTTGGGCCAGCCAAAAACAGTCAGTACTTC. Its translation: CAWSVGPAKNSQYF.

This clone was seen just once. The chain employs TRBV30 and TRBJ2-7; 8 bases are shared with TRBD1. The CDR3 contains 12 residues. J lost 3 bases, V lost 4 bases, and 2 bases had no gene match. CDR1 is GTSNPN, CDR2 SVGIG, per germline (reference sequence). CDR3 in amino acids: CAWNRGNYEQYF. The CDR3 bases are TGTGCCTGGAACAGGGGGAACTACGAGCAGTACTTC.

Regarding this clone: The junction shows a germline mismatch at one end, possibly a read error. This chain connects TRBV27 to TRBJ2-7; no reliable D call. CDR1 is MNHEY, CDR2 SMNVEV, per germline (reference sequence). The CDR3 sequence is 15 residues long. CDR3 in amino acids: CASGLSPQARYEQYF. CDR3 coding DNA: TGTGCCAGCGGTTTATCGCCCCAAGCACGCTACGAGCAGTACTTC.

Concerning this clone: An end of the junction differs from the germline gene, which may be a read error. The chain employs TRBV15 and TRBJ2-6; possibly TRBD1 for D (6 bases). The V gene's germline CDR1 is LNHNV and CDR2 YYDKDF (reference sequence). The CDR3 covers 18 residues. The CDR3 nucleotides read TGTGCCACCAGCCGGGCGTGGCAGGGGAGCTCTGGGGCCAACGGCCTGACTTTC. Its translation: CATSRAWQGSSGANGLTF.

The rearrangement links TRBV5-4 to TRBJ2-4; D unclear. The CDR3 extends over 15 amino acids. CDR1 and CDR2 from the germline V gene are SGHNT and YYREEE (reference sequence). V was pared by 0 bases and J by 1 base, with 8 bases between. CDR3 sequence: CASSLGGGAKNIQYF. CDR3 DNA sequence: TGTGCCAGCAGCTTGGGCGGTGGGGCCAAAAACATTCAGTACTTC.

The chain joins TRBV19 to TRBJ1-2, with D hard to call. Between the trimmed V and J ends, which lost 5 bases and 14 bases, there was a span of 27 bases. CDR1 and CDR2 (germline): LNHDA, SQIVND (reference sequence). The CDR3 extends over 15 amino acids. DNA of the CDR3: TGTGCCAGTAGTCCGGGAAGTCCGAACCTACTATGGCTAACCTTC. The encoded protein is CASSPGSPNLLWLTF.

The CDR3 region is CATKWWGYDSYEQYF. CDR3 DNA sequence: TGTGCCACCAAGTGGTGGGGCTACGACTCCTACGAGCAGTACTTC. This chain uses TRBV28 with TRBJ2-7; perhaps TRBD1 as D (5 bases). Germline V gives CDR1 MDHEN, CDR2 SYDVKM. There are 15 residues in the CDR3. V lost 10 bases, J lost 0 bases, and 19 bases lay in between.

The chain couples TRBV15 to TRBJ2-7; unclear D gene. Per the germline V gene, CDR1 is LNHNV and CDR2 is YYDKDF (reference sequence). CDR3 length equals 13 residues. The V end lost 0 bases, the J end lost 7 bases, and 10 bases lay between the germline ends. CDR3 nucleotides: TGTGCCACCAGCAGAGATCTCTTGGAGGAGCAGTACTTC. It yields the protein CATSRDLLEEQYF.

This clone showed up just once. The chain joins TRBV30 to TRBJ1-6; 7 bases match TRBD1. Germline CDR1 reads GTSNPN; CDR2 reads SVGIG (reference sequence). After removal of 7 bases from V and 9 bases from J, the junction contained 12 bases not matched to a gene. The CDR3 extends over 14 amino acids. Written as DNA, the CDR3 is TGTGCCTATTCGACAGGGCCGGATACTTCACCCCTCCACTTT. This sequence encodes CAYSTGPDTSPLHF.

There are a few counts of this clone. The chain's CDR3 is CASRPRLAGNEQFF. The CDR3 DNA sequence: TGTGCAAGTCGCCCCAGACTAGCGGGGAATGAGCAGTTCTTC. The V gene is TRBV12-2, the J gene TRBJ2-1; TRBD2 was called by the table and not checked on the DNA. TRBV12-2 is tagged as a pseudogene. CDR3 length: 14 residues.

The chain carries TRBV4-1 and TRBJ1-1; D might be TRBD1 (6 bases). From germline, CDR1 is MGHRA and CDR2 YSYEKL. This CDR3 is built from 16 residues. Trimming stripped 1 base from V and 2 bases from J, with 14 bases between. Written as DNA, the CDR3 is TGCGCCAGCAGCCAAGGGGGGGGCGCAGCAAACACTGAAGCTTTCTTT. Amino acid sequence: CASSQGGGAANTEAFF.

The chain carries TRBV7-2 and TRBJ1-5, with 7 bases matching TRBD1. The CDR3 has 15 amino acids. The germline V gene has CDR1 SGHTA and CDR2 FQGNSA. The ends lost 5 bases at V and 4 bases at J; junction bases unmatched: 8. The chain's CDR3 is CASSPQGQRNQPQHF. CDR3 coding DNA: TGTGCCAGCAGCCCACAGGGACAGCGTAATCAGCCCCAGCATTTT.

DNA for the CDR3: TGTGCCAGCGGGCAAGGAAACACCATATATTTT. Its protein is CASGQGNTIYF. V gene TRBV6-5 combines with J gene TRBJ1-3; D is undetermined. The CDR3 totals 11 residues. Trimming cost V 8 bases and J 4 bases, with 6 bases left between them. CDR1 and CDR2 (germline): MNHEY, SVGAGI.

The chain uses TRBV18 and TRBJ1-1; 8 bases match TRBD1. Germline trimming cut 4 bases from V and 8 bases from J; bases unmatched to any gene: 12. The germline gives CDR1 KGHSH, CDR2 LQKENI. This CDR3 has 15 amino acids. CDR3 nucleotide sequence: TGTGCCAGCTCACGCCCCGGACAGGGCGGGACCGAAGCTTTCTTT. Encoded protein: CASSRPGQGGTEAFF.

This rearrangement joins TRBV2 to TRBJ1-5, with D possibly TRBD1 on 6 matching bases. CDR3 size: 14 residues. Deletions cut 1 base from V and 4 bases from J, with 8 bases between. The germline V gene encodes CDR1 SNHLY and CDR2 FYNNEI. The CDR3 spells CASSEDQGNQPQHF. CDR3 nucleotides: TGTGCCAGCAGTGAAGACCAGGGGAATCAGCCCCAGCATTTT.

Here the CDR3 reads CASSPVVAASYEQYF. The CDR3 nucleotides read TGCGCCAGCAGCCCTGTGGTAGCGGCCTCCTACGAGCAGTACTTC. This chain joins TRBV5-1 and TRBJ2-7; tentatively, D is TRBD2 (6 bases). The CDR3 runs to 15 residues. Germline V gene lookup returns CDR1 SGHRS and CDR2 YFSETQ. The germline V and J ends were trimmed by 4 bases and 0 bases, with 14 bases remaining between them.

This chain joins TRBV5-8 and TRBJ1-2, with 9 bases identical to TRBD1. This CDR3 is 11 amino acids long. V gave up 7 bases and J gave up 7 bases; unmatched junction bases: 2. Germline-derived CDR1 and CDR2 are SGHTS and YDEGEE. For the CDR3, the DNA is TGTGCCAGCGGGACAGGGAGTGGCTACACCTTC. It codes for CASGTGSGYTF.

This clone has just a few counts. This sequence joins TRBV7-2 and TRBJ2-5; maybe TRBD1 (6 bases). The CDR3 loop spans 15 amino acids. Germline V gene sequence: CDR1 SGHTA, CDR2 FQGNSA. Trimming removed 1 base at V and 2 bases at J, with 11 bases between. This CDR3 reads CASSLGQGIQETQYF. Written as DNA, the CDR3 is TGTGCCAGCAGCTTAGGGCAGGGGATTCAAGAGACCCAGTACTTC. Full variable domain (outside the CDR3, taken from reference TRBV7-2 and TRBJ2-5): GAGVSQSPSNKVTEKGKDVELRCDPISGHTALYWYRQSLGQGLEFLIYFQGNSAPDKSGLPSDRFSAERTGGSVSTLTIQRTQQEDSAVYLCASSLGQGIQETQYFGPGTRLLVL.